These T cell receptor beta chains were read from a single sample in a study of blood T cell repertoires in COVID-19. The method was immunoSEQ multiplex PCR; TCRdb's version includes in-frame clones alone and lacks a portion of them. The table lists approximately 300,000 clones, around 88% of them singletons. The sequenced sample was peripheral blood. The origin of the receptors is a woman aged 45-65 years with acute or convalescent COVID-19. The CDR3 runs from the conserved cysteine through the conserved F or W. A D gene is named only where the DNA matches it firmly. Clone sizes are given selectively: once, few, many, or a class where the clone is expanded.

.	TRBV14	.	TRBJ1-4	TGTGCCAGCAGCCAAGGGTTTGGCAATGAAAAACTGTTTTTT	CASSQGFGNEKLFF
.	TRBV5-4	TRBD2	TRBJ2-5	TGTGCCAGCAGCGGAGGACTAGCGGCAACCCAAGAGACCCAGTACTTC	CASSGGLAATQETQYF
.	TRBV9	.	TRBJ2-1	TGTGCCAGCAGCCCCCTAGGCAATGAGCAGTTCTTC	CASSPLGNEQFF
.	TRBV6-1	.	TRBJ1-1	TGTGCCAGCAGTGAGGGGGGGGCTGAAGCTTTCTTT	CASSEGGAEAFF
.	TRBV20-1	.	TRBJ2-4	TGCAGTGCTAGAGTAGGGGACATTCAGTACTTC	CSARVGDIQYF
.	TRBV19	TRBD2	TRBJ2-5	TGTGCCAGTAGTTCCCCGGGACTAGCGGGGCAAGAGACCCAGTACTTC	CASSSPGLAGQETQYF
.	TRBV19	.	TRBJ2-5	TGTGCCAGTAGCGGGAACCAAGAGACCCAGTACTTC	CASSGNQETQYF
few	TRBV12-5	TRBD1	TRBJ1-3	TGTGCTAGTGGTTTGACGCAGGGGGCCCCCATATATTTT	CASGLTQGAPIYF
many	TRBV15	.	TRBJ2-5	TGTGCCACCAGCAGGGCTTTTTTGGAGACCCAGTACTTC	CATSRAFLETQYF
.	TRBV7-9	.	TRBJ2-5	TGTGCCAGCAGCTTAGCCCCCCTTCAAGAGACCCAGTACTTC	CASSLAPLQETQYF
.	TRBV30	.	TRBJ1-1	TGTGCCTGGAGTGTCAGTAACACTGAAGCTTTCTTT	CAWSVSNTEAFF
.	TRBV5-1	TRBD1	TRBJ2-2	TGCGCCAGCAGCTCGTCTGGGACAGTAACCACCGGGGAGCTGTTTTTT	CASSSSGTVTTGELFF
.	TRBV28	.	TRBJ2-3	TGTGCCAGCAGTTTACCCTCGGGGAATACGCAGTATTTT	CASSLPSGNTQYF
.	TRBV4-1	.	TRBJ2-7	TGCGCCAGCAGCCAAGATGACACCAGGAACTCCTACGAGCAGTACTTC	CASSQDDTRNSYEQYF
once	TRBV30	.	TRBJ1-6	TGTGCCTGGAGTGCCCCCTCTATCTCCTATAATTCACCCCTCCACTTT	CAWSAPSISYNSPLHF
.	TRBV11-2	.	TRBJ1-1	TGTGCCAGCAGCTTAGGCAGGGGATCCACTGAAGCTTTCTTT	CASSLGRGSTEAFF
.	TRBV15	.	TRBJ1-4	TGTGCCACCAGCAGAGATAATAGTGACTACAGGGCGGGAGGGCTGTTTTTT	CATSRDNSDYRAGGLFF
.	TRBV7-3	TRBD2	TRBJ2-7	TGTGCCAGCAGCTTAGAAAGCGGGACTGCCTACGAGCAGTACTTC	CASSLESGTAYEQYF
.	TRBV9	TRBD2	TRBJ2-7	TGTGCCAGCAGTCCGTCCCTACTAGCGGGAGGGCCGGGGCGGTTGCACGAGCAGTACTTC	CASSPSLLAGGPGRLHEQYF
few	TRBV30	.	TRBJ1-1	TGTGCCTGGAGTCCTATGAACACTGAAGCTTTCTTT	CAWSPMNTEAFF
.	TRBV27	.	TRBJ1-4	TGTGCCAGCAGCCGGAGGGCTAATGAAAAACTGTTTTTT	CASSRRANEKLFF
.	TRBV5-6	TRBD1	TRBJ1-1	TGTGCCAGCAGTACTTTTAGACAGGGGGACAACACTGAAGCTTTCTTT	CASSTFRQGDNTEAFF
.	TRBV30	.	TRBJ2-6	TGTGCCTGGAGTTTAGCATCTGGGGCCAACGTCCTGACTTTC	CAWSLASGANVLTF
.	TRBV7-2	TRBD2	TRBJ2-1	TGTGCCAGCAGCTTACCCGGGACTAGCGGGATGGGGCATGAGCAGTTCTTC	CASSLPGTSGMGHEQFF
.	TRBV5-1	TRBD1	TRBJ1-2	TGCGCCAGCAGCTTAGCAGATCCGGGACAGGGGCCTCTTAACTATGGCTACACCTTC	CASSLADPGQGPLNYGYTF
.	TRBV9	.	TRBJ2-7	TGTGCCAGCAGCGTGAGTGGGACACCCTACGAGCAGTACTTC	CASSVSGTPYEQYF
once	TRBV7-9	TRBD1	TRBJ1-4	TGTGCCAGCAGCTTAAACAGGGGTCAGGAAAAACTGTTTTTT	CASSLNRGQEKLFF
.	TRBV5-5	TRBD1	TRBJ2-1	TGTGCCAGCAACCGCCGGGACAGCGACTACAATGAGCAGTTCTTC	CASNRRDSDYNEQFF
.	TRBV2	.	TRBJ2-1	TGTGCCAGCAGTGAAGAGGGCGGGCTAGGCAATGAGCAGTTCTTC	CASSEEGGLGNEQFF
once	TRBV24-1	TRBD2	TRBJ2-1	TGTGCCACCAGTGACACCCGACCTAGCGGACCAAACTACAATGAGCAGTTCTTC	CATSDTRPSGPNYNEQFF
once	TRBV10-3	.	TRBJ2-6	TGTGCCATCAGTGATGGGGGGGCGGACGGAGGGACTGGGGCCAACGTCCTGACTTTC	CAISDGGADGGTGANVLTF
.	TRBV7-2	TRBD1	TRBJ1-5	TGTGCCAGCAGCCTATACGGGACAGACTACAATCAGCCCCAGCATTTT	CASSLYGTDYNQPQHF
once	TRBV27	.	TRBJ2-2	TGTGCCAGCCGGCGGGACACCGGGGAGCTGTTTTTT	CASRRDTGELFF
.	TRBV10-2	.	TRBJ2-4	TGCGCCAGCAGTGGACAGAAAAACATTCAGTACTTC	CASSGQKNIQYF
.	TRBV24-1	.	TRBJ2-3	TGTGCCACCAGTGATTTGGCAGACACAGATACGCAGTATTTT	CATSDLADTDTQYF
.	TRBV5-4	TRBD2	TRBJ2-7	TGTGCCAGCAGCCTGTGGACTAGCGGGGTCTACGAGCAGTACTTC	CASSLWTSGVYEQYF
.	TRBV7-9	TRBD1	TRBJ2-2	TGTGCCAGCAGCTCGACAGGGAGTGACACCGGGGAGCTGTTTTTT	CASSSTGSDTGELFF
once	TRBV11-2	TRBD2	TRBJ2-3	TGTGCCAGCAGCAACAGCGGGAGGGTAAAAGATACGCAGTATTTT	CASSNSGRVKDTQYF